This entry describes one T cell receptor beta chain. The assay was immunoSEQ multiplex PCR, and TCRdb's table has in-frame clones only and misses some. This sample has fewer than 250,000 clones; 83% occur once, and the top ten carry approximately 7.4%. The sample belongs to a study of blood T cell repertoires in COVID-19. V dropped 1 base and J dropped 0; count of bases not matched to a gene: 3. Germline lookup yields CDR1 MGHRA and CDR2 YSYEKL. This CDR3 has 17 amino acids. The chain has TRBV4-1 and TRBJ2-3; 11 bases map to TRBD2. This TCR was recovered from a woman aged 50 to 60 with acute or convalescent COVID-19. Sequencing was carried out using peripheral blood. The CDR3 spells CASSQGLAGPSTDTQYF. CDR3 in DNA: TGCGCCAGCAGCCAAGGACTAGCGGGACCTAGCACAGATACGCAGTATTTT.